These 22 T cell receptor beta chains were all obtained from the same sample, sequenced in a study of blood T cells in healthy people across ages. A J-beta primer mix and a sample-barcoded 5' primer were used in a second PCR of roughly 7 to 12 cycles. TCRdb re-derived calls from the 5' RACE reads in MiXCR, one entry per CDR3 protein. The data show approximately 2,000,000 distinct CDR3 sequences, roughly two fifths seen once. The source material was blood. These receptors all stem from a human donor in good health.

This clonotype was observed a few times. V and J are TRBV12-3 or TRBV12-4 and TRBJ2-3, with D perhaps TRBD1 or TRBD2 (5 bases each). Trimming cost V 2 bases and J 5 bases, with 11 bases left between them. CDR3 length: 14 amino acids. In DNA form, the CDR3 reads TGTGCCAGCAGTTTAAGGGGTGAGGGAGATACGCAGTATTTT. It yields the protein CASSLRGEGDTQYF.

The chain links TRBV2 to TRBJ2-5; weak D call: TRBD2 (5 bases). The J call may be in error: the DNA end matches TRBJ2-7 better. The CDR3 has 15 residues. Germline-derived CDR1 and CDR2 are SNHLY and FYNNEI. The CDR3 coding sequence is TGTGCCAGCAGTGAAGGGAGGACTCCTCCCGACGAGCAGTACTTC. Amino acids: CASSEGRTPPDEQYF.

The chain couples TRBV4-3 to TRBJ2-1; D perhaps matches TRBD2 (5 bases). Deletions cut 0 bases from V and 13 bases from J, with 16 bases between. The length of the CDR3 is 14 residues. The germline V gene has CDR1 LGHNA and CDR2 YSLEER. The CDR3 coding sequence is TGCGCCAGCAGCCAAGATCTGGAGGATGAGACCCAGTTCTTC. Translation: CASSQDLEDETQFF.

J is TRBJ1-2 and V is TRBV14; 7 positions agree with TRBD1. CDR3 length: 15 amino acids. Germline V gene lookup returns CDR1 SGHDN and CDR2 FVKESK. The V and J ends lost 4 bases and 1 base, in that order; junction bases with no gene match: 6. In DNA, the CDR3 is TGTGCCAGCAGCCCCGCAGGGGGGGGTAACTATGGCTACACCTTC. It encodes CASSPAGGGNYGYTF.

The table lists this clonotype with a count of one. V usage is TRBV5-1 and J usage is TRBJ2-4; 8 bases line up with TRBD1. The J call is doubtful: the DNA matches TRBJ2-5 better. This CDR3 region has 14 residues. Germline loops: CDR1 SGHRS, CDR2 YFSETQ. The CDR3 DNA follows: TGCGCCAGCAGCCCCTTGGGACAGGAAGAGACCCAGTACTTC. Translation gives CASSPLGQEETQYF.

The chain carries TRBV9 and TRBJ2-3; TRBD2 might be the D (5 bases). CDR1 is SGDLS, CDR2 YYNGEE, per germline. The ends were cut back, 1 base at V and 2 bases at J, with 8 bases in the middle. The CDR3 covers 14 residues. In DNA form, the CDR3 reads TGTGCCAGCAGCGTATCCGGGGACACAGATACGCAGTATTTT. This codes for CASSVSGDTDTQYF. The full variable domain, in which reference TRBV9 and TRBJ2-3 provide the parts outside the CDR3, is DSGVTQTPKHLITATGQRVTLRCSPRSGDLSVYWYQQSLDQGLQFLIQYYNGEERAKGNILERFSAQQFPDLHSELNLSSLELGDSALYFCASSVSGDTDTQYFGPGTRLTVL.

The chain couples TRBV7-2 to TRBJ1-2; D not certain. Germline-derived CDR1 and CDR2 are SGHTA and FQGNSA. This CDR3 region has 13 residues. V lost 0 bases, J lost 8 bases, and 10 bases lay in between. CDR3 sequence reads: CASSLARDKGYTF. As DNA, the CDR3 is TGTGCCAGCAGCTTAGCGCGGGATAAGGGCTACACCTTC. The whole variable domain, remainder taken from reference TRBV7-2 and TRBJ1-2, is GAGVSQSPSNKVTEKGKDVELRCDPISGHTALYWYRQSLGQGLEFLIYFQGNSAPDKSGLPSDRFSAERTGGSVSTLTIQRTQQEDSAVYLCASSLARDKGYTFGSGTRLTVV.

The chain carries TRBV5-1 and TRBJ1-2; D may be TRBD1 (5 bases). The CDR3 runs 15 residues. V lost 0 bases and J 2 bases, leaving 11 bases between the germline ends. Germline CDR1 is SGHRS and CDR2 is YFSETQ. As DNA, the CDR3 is TGCGCCAGCAGCTTGGTCGTAGGGGCCAACTATGGCTACACCTTC. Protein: CASSLVVGANYGYTF.

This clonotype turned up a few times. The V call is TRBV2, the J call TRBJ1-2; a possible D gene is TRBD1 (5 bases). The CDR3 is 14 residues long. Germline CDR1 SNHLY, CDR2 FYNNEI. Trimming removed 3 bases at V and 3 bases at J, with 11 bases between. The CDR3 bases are TGTGCCAGCAGTGACTGGGGGACTTACTATGGCTACACCTTC. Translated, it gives CASSDWGTYYGYTF.

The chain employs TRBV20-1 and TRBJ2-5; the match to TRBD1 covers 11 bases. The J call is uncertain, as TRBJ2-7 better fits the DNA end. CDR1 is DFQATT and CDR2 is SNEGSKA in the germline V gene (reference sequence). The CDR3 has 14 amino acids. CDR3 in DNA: TGCAGTGCTAGCGTGGGGACAGGGGGTGCCGAGCAGTACTTC. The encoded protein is CSASVGTGGAEQYF.

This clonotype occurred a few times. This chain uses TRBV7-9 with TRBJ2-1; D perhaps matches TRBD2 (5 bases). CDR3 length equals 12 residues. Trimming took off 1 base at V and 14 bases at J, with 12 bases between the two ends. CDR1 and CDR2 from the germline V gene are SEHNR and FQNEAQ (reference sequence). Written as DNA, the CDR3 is TGTGCCAGCAGCTTAGAGTGGAGGAAGGAGTTCTTC. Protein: CASSLEWRKEFF. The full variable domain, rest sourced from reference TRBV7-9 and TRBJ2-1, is DTGVSQNPRHKITKRGQNVTFRCDPISEHNRLYWYRQTLGQGPEFLTYFQNEAQLEKSRLLSDRFSAERPKGSFSTLEIQRTEQGDSAMYLCASSLEWRKEFFGPGTRLTVL.

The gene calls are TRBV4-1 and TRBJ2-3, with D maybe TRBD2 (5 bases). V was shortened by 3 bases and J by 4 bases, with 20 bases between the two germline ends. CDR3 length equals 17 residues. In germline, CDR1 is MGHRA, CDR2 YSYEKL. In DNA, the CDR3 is TGCGCCAGCAGCCATCTCGAGGGAGTCGTAAATCCAGATACGCAGTATTTT. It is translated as CASSHLEGVVNPDTQYF.

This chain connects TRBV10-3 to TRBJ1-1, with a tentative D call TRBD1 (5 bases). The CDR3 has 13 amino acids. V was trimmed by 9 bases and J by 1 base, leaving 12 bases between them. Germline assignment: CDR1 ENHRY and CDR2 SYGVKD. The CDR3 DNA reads TGTGCCATAAGGGGATTCAGGAACACTGAAGCTTTCTTT. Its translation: CAIRGFRNTEAFF.

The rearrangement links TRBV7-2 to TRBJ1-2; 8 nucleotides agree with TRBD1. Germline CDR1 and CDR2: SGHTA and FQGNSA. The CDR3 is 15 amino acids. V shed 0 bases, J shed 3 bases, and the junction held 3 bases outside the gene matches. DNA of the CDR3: TGTGCCAGCAGCTTAGCGAAGGACAGGGACTATGGCTACACCTTC. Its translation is CASSLAKDRDYGYTF.

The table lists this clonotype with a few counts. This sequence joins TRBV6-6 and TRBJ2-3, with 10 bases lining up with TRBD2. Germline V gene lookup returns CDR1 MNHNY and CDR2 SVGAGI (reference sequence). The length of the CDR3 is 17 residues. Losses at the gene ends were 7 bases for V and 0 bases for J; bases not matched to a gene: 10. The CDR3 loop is CASMGIAGGGSTDTQYF. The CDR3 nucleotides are TGTGCCAGCATGGGTATAGCGGGGGGAGGGAGCACAGATACGCAGTATTTT.

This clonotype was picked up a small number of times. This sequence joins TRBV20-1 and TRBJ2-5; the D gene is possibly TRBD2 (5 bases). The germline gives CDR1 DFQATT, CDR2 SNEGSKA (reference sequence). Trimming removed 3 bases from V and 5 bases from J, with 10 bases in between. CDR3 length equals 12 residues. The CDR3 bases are TGCAGTGCTAGCTTTGGGGAGGAGACCCAGTACTTC. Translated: CSASFGEETQYF.

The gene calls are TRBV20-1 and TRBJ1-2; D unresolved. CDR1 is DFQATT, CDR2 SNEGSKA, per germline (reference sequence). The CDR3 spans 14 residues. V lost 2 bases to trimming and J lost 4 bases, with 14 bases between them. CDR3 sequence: CSARPPSLFYGYTF. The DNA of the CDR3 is TGCAGTGCTAGACCTCCGTCGTTGTTCTATGGCTACACCTTC.

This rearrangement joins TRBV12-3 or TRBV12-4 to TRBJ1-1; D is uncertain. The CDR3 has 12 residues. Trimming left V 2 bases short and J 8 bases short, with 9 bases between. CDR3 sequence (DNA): TGTGCCAGCAGTTTAACAACAGTGGAAGCTTTCTTT. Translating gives CASSLTTVEAFF.

The CDR3 protein is CASSFGAGVNEQYF. CDR3 DNA: TGTGCCAGCAGTTTTGGGGCAGGGGTAAACGAGCAGTACTTC. V and J are TRBV12-3 or TRBV12-4 and TRBJ2-7; D possibly corresponds to TRBD1 (6 bases). V was pared by 3 bases and J by 5 bases, with 14 bases between. The CDR3 has 14 amino acids.

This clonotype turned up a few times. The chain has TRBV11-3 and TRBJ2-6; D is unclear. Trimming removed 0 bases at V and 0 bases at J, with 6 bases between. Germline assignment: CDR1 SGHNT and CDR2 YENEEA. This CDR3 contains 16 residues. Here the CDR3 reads CASSLDRYSGANVLTF. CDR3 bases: TGTGCCAGCAGCTTAGATCGGTACTCTGGGGCCAACGTCCTGACTTTC.

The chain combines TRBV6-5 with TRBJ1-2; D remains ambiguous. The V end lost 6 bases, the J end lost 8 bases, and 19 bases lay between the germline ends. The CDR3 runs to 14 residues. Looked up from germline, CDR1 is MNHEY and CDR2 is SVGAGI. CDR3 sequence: CASSRGQSIGGYTF. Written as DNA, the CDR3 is TGTGCCAGCAGCCGCGGGCAGTCAATAGGAGGCTACACCTTC.

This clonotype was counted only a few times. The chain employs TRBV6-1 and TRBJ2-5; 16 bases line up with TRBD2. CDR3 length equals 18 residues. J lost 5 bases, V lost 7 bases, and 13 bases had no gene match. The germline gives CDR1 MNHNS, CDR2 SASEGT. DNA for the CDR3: TGTGCCAGCACCTACGGGGGACTAGCGGGGGGGTTCCGTGAGACCCAGTACTTC. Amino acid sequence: CASTYGGLAGGFRETQYF.